Listed here are 13 T cell receptor beta chains from one sample, sequenced in a study of T cell changes during pregnancy in multiple sclerosis. Some clones are missing from TCRdb's copy, which holds only in-frame ones; the method was immunoSEQ multiplex PCR. The repertoire has about 59,000 clones, around 93% of them found once; the top ten carry 2.3%. The sample consisted of peripheral blood, taken in the first trimester of pregnancy. The receptors derive from a female donor with multiple sclerosis, enrolled in a pregnancy study.

The V call is TRBV19, the J call TRBJ2-2; the match to TRBD1 covers 7 bases. J gave up 0 bases and V 8 bases, and 9 bases lay outside the gene matches. CDR3 length: 16 residues. Germline V gene sequence: CDR1 LNHDA, CDR2 SQIVND (reference sequence). Here the CDR3 reads CASGRSGTANTGELFF. In DNA form, the CDR3 reads TGTGCCAGTGGCCGATCCGGGACAGCGAACACCGGGGAGCTGTTTTTT.

The genes are TRBV15 and TRBJ1-2; D is ambiguous. This CDR3 has 18 amino acids. Germline lookup yields CDR1 LNHNV and CDR2 YYDKDF (reference sequence). Trimming cost V 8 bases and J 8 bases, with 33 bases left between them. CDR3: CATYTIIKEGDRGGGYTF. DNA for the CDR3: TGTGCCACCTACACCATAATAAAAGAGGGAGATAGAGGAGGGGGCTACACCTTC. Variable domain in full (rest from reference TRBV15 and TRBJ1-2): DAMVIQNPRYQVTQFGKPVTLSCSQTLNHNVMYWYQQKSSQAPKLLFHYYDKDFNNEADTPDNFQSRRPNTSFCFLDIRSPGLGDTAMYLCATYTIIKEGDRGGGYTFGSGTRLTVV.

The rearrangement joins TRBV6-6 to TRBJ1-2; possibly TRBD1 for D (5 bases). The ends were cut back, 8 bases at V and 0 bases at J, with 10 bases in the middle. The CDR3 is made up of 13 amino acids. Germline V gene lookup returns CDR1 MNHNY and CDR2 SVGAGI (reference sequence). Written as DNA, the CDR3 is TGTGCCAGCGGGGCGGGGCCTAACTATGGCTACACCTTC. Its protein is CASGAGPNYGYTF.

The CDR3: CATWEGLAGYEQFF. CDR3 coding DNA: TGTGCCACGTGGGAGGGACTAGCGGGATATGAGCAGTTCTTC. This chain connects TRBV10-3 to TRBJ2-1; 13 bases line up with TRBD2. V was pared by 10 bases and J by 8 bases, with 8 bases of the junction left unmatched. There are 14 residues in the CDR3. From germline, CDR1 is ENHRY and CDR2 SYGVKD.

The table lists this clone with a few counts. The chain has TRBV29-1 and TRBJ2-2; TRBD2 agrees at 8 bases. The V gene end was trimmed by 8 bases and the J gene end by 6 bases; junction bases not matched to a gene: 11. This CDR3 spans 14 amino acids. Per the germline V gene, CDR1 is SQVTM and CDR2 is ANQGSEA. As DNA, the CDR3 is TGCAGCTTTAGGGGACTAGTGGGCGCCGGGGAGCTGTTTTTT. Its protein is CSFRGLVGAGELFF.

This chain connects TRBV7-6 to TRBJ1-1, with D possibly being TRBD1 (5 bases). Germline V gives CDR1 SGHVS, CDR2 FNYEAQ. There are 13 residues in the CDR3. Trimming removed 5 bases from V and 1 base from J, with 8 bases in between. The CDR3 here is CASSPGGNTEAFF. The CDR3, as DNA: TGTGCCAGCAGCCCCGGGGGGAACACTGAAGCTTTCTTT.

This sequence joins TRBV11-2 and TRBJ2-7; perhaps TRBD1 as D (5 bases). V lost 5 bases and J lost 1, with 21 bases in between. The CDR3 runs to 17 residues. The germline V gene has CDR1 SGHAT and CDR2 FQNNGV. The CDR3 DNA sequence: TGTGCCAGCAGCGCCATTCACGGCAGGGCCGAATCCTACGAGCAGTACTTC. Its protein is CASSAIHGRAESYEQYF. Variable domain in full (rest from reference TRBV11-2 and TRBJ2-7): EAGVAQSPRYKIIEKRQSVAFWCNPISGHATLYWYQQILGQGPKLLIQFQNNGVVDDSQLPKDRFSAERLKGVDSTLKIQPAKLEDSAVYLCASSAIHGRAESYEQYFGPGTRLTVT.

The chain employs TRBV12-5 and TRBJ2-7; 9 nucleotides align to TRBD1. Looked up from germline, CDR1 is LGHNT and CDR2 is FRNRAP. Trimming took 6 bases from V and 1 from J; bases not matched to a gene: 1. The CDR3 consists of 13 residues. CDR3 nucleotides: TGTGCTAGTGGGGGGACAGGGTCCTACGAGCAGTACTTC. Protein sequence: CASGGTGSYEQYF.

V gene TRBV5-8 combines with J gene TRBJ2-3, with 14 bases aligning to TRBD2. The CDR3 spans 13 residues. CDR1 SGHTS and CDR2 YDEGEE come from the germline V gene. Trimming took 4 bases from V and 10 from J; bases not matched to a gene: 2. CDR3 region: CASSRGLAGAQYF. In DNA, the CDR3 is TGTGCCAGCAGCCGGGGACTAGCGGGGGCGCAGTATTTT.

The chain links TRBV7-6 to TRBJ2-7, with 9 bases matching TRBD1. The germline CDR1 and CDR2 sequences are SGHVS and FNYEAQ. The CDR3 is made up of 14 amino acids. V was clipped by 3 bases and J by 5 bases; unmatched bases: 5. The CDR3 nucleotides read TGTGCCAGCAGCTTGGGACAGGGTGGTGACGAGCAGTACTTC. This codes for CASSLGQGGDEQYF.

This clone occurred once. V usage is TRBV4-2 and J usage is TRBJ2-7; no reliable D call. V was cut by 0 bases and J by 3 bases, with 12 bases left in between. Per the germline V gene, CDR1 is LGHNA and CDR2 is YNFKEQ. This CDR3 region has 15 residues. The CDR3 region is CASSQEIGAVYEQYF. The CDR3, as DNA: TGTGCCAGCAGCCAAGAGATTGGCGCGGTCTACGAGCAGTACTTC.

The gene calls are TRBV6-1 and TRBJ2-1; TRBD2 matches 9 bases. Looked up from germline, CDR1 is MNHNS and CDR2 is SASEGT. Trimming removed 1 base from V and 0 bases from J; junction bases left unmatched: 13. There are 20 residues in the CDR3. The CDR3 is CASSEDGLANSFYSYNEQFF. For the CDR3, the DNA is TGTGCCAGCAGTGAAGACGGACTAGCGAATTCTTTTTACTCCTACAATGAGCAGTTCTTC.

This clone was found once. This chain joins TRBV25-1 and TRBJ2-2, with 11 bases that match TRBD2. There are 14 residues in the CDR3. CDR1 is MGHDK and CDR2 is SYGVNS in the germline V gene. The J segment lost 5 bases and the V segment lost 8 bases, leaving 4 bases of the junction unmatched. The CDR3 sequence is CASALAGGTGELFF. CDR3 sequence (DNA): TGTGCCAGCGCTCTAGCGGGAGGAACCGGGGAGCTGTTTTTT.